The 7 T cell receptor beta chains presented below share a single source sample, sequenced in a study of blood T cells in healthy people across ages. A sample-barcoded 5' primer and a J-beta primer mix were used in a second PCR of about 6 to 12 cycles. Via MiXCR, TCRdb re-called the 5' RACE reads, giving one row per CDR3 protein. This sample has about 720,000 distinct CDR3 sequences; around 25% occur once, and the top ten carry 3% to 4%. This sample was also put to use in a study of T cells of mothers and their children.

Specimen: blood. These receptors all come from a boy between 10 and 17 years old in good health.

This clonotype was seen more than once but under ten times. J is TRBJ2-5 and V is TRBV6-2 or TRBV6-3, with 8 bases aligning to TRBD1. This CDR3 has 16 residues. The J segment lost 4 bases and the V segment lost 6 bases, leaving 13 bases of the junction unmatched. Germline-derived CDR1 and CDR2 are MNHEY and SVGEGT. CDR3 in amino acids: CASSHPTGAPVETQYF. Written as DNA, the CDR3 is TGTGCCAGCAGCCACCCGACAGGGGCTCCGGTAGAGACCCAGTACTTC.

The rearrangement joins TRBV3-1 to TRBJ2-1; D might be TRBD2 (5 bases). The germline V gene has CDR1 LGHDT and CDR2 YNNKEL (reference sequence). The CDR3 consists of 14 residues. V was cut by 0 bases and J by 7 bases, with 10 bases left in between. The CDR3 coding sequence is TGTGCCAGCAGCCAAGATGGGGAGAATAATGAGCAGTTCTTC. It is translated as CASSQDGENNEQFF.

This chain uses TRBV28 with TRBJ1-5, with D possibly being TRBD1 (5 bases). Trimming took off 4 bases at V and 0 bases at J, with 10 bases between the two ends. The CDR3 is 15 residues long. CDR1 and CDR2 from the germline V gene are MDHEN and SYDVKM. The CDR3 coding sequence is TGTGCCAGCAGTTCAGGGAGTTATAGCAATCAGCCCCAGCATTTT. Its protein product is CASSSGSYSNQPQHF. Combining the CDR3 with reference TRBV28 and TRBJ1-5 gives the whole variable domain DVKVTQSSRYLVKRTGEKVFLECVQDMDHENMFWYRQDPGLGLRLIYFSYDVKMKEKGDIPEGYSVSREKKERFSLILESASTNQTSMYLCASSSGSYSNQPQHFGDGTRLSIL.

The V gene is TRBV10-3, the J gene TRBJ2-7, with 8 bases that match TRBD1. Germline-derived CDR1 and CDR2 are ENHRY and SYGVKD. The length of the CDR3 is 12 residues. Trimming removed 4 bases from V and 5 bases from J; junction bases left unmatched: 1. CDR3 sequence: CAISADRDEQYF. The CDR3 bases are TGTGCCATCAGTGCGGACAGGGACGAGCAGTACTTC.

This clonotype occurred a few times. The chain combines TRBV25-1 with TRBJ1-5; D unclear. From germline, CDR1 is MGHDK and CDR2 SYGVNS. This CDR3 contains 20 residues. The V gene lost 0 bases and the J gene lost 0 bases, with 21 bases spanning the gap. CDR3 sequence (DNA): TGTGCCAGCAGTGAATATAGTTGTTACCGCCGTACCTATAGCAATCAGCCCCAGCATTTT. Protein product: CASSEYSCYRRTYSNQPQHF. Using reference TRBV25-1 and TRBJ1-5 for the parts outside the CDR3, the full variable domain is EADIYQTPRYLVIGTGKKITLECSQTMGHDKMYWYQQDPGMELHLIHYSYGVNSTEKGDLSSESTVSRIRTEHFPLTLESARPSHTSQYLCASSEYSCYRRTYSNQPQHFGDGTRLSIL.

This clonotype was picked up many times. The rearrangement uses TRBV12-3 or TRBV12-4 and TRBJ1-5, with TRBD1 identical over 9 bases. This CDR3 spans 15 amino acids. Losses at the gene ends were 5 bases for V and 0 bases for J; bases not matched to a gene: 2. The CDR3 DNA follows: TGTGCCAGCAGTCCGACAGGGGGTAGCAATCAGCCCCAGCATTTT. It encodes CASSPTGGSNQPQHF.

The chain carries TRBV20-1 and TRBJ2-1; TRBD2 matches 10 bases. Germline V gene sequence: CDR1 DFQATT, CDR2 SNEGSKA (reference sequence). The junction had 11 bases not matched to a gene; V was cut back by 5 bases and J by 7 bases. There are 15 residues in the CDR3. Written as DNA, the CDR3 is TGCAGTGCTGGGAAATTAGCGGGAGGCCCAAATGAGCAGTTCTTC. Translating it yields CSAGKLAGGPNEQFF.